This entry concerns a single T cell receptor beta chain. Its antigen is unknown. Nothing much larger sits one base from this clone, and base qualities are not available. The data belong to a study of blood T cell repertoires in COVID-19 (dated by TCRdb to about 2020). Concerning the study at large: The collaborator samples originated in the United States, Italy and Spain and spanned the acute and convalescent phases of COVID-19. The material from the prospective study consisted of cDNA or gDNA derived from T cells, B-cell-depleted T cells, or PBMCs. The dataset comprised deeply sampled blood TCRbeta repertoires from subjects exposed to, actively infected with, or recovered from COVID-19. A freely available public database, intended as a resource for researchers studying the immune response to SARS-CoV-2, is where the repertoires were released. The samples were drawn from two sources: the first 160 participants of the ongoing ImmuneRACE study, and about 1,300 subjects contributed by 6 global collaborators. Sample metadata almost always included a de-identified subject ID, COVID-19 status, age in years and sex. Where HLA class I and class II types were available, the types were taken from metadata supplied by the sample provider, not from assay-based typing. On the study overall, not on this receptor specifically: How much clinical and demographic metadata was included differed by source and by participant, and the metadata was provided uncurated.

Collaborating institutions collected whole blood in K2EDTA tubes following their own protocols. For TCRbeta analysis, collaborator samples were shipped as frozen whole blood, as isolated PBMCs, or as DNA extracted from either sample type. The immunoSEQ Assay, a bias-controlled multiplex PCR, was used to amplify TCRbeta CDR3 regions from genomic DNA. The study's own analysis went as follows. Within the assay, amplification of reference gene primers was used to estimate how many nucleated cells each sample contained. To quantify the absolute abundance of each unique TCRbeta CDR3 rearrangement, sequence reads were collapsed and filtered. For each sample, productive Simpson clonality was calculated as the square root of Simpson's diversity index across productive rearrangements. TCRdb stores this immuneACCESS table with in-frame sequences only. Part of the clones is absent; in the studies checked, under half of the shortfall reflects unresolved V genes, and no reason is known for the rest. V, J and clone size are taken as reported in that table, and D and trimming were inferred from the DNA itself. Present in this sample are 100,000 to 150,000 clones, about four fifths of which were seen just once. About 11% of the sample is held by the ten biggest clonotypes.

Sequences SGHTS (CDR1) and YDEGEE (CDR2) are obtained from the germline V gene. Between the V and J ends, shortened by 4 bases and 1 base respectively, the junction contains 9 bases. Its CDR3 holds 14 amino acids, cysteine through phenylalanine. The DNA shown is the 42-base CDR3, in frame from base 1. The chain is encoded by TRBV5-8 joined to TRBJ1-3, and perhaps TRBD1 as D gene, on 6 matching bases. This receptor was obtained from a man in his 60s with acute or convalescent COVID-19. The specimen sequenced was peripheral blood. The CDR3: CASSGRGSGNTIYF. The DNA sequence is given as TGTGCCAGCAGCGGGAGGGGGTCTGGAAACACCATATATTTT.